This TCR beta chain stems from a study of blood T cell dynamics during melanoma immunotherapy. The wider study: Patients with metastatic melanoma got pembrolizumab or nivolumab-ipilimumab as first-line care. Study-wide points: Clones driving repertoire changes may be melanoma-specific or general immune activation.

This CDR3 region has 11 residues. CDR1 is GTSNPN and CDR2 is SVGIG in the germline V gene (reference sequence). V shed 2 bases and J shed 5 bases, with 5 bases lying between them. Described time point: week 3, after first cycle of checkpoint inhibitor. At 12 weeks after first infusion, RECIST 1.1 defined response for most patients. As concerns this clone: The antigen is undetermined.

Sequencing used immunoSEQ multiplex PCR; TCRdb keeps in-frame clones, though not all of them. The sample has about 12,000 clones; approximately 90% are singletons. The material was blood, obtained from a patient treated with checkpoint blockade. V is TRBV30 and J is TRBJ2-3; D not resolved. The origin of this receptor is a human donor with melanoma. CDR3 amino acids: CAWSSRDTQYF. As DNA, the CDR3 is TGTGCCTGGAGTTCGCGAGATACGCAGTATTTT.